A selection of T cell receptor beta chains follows, all from one sample in a study of graft-versus-host responses after intestinal transplantation. Antigens for these TCRs are unknown. Sequencing used immunoSEQ multiplex PCR; TCRdb keeps in-frame clones, though not all of them. The data show about 99,000 clones, approximately 93% seen once. Sequenced here: unstimulated CD8+ T cells sorted from spleen or lymph node cells, sampled before intestinal transplant. These TCRs come from a human donor who received an intestinal transplant. Each CDR3 is given with its conserved first and last residue. Fields, in order: V gene, J gene, D gene, clone size, CDR3 protein, CDR3 DNA. A D gene is named only where the DNA matches it firmly. Clone size is stated in some rows and not others, as once, few, many or a class when expanded.

TRBV6-5,TRBJ2-1,NA,NA,CASGLAPGDEQFF,TGTGCCAGCGGGCTCGCACCGGGGGATGAGCAGTTCTTC
TRBV7-9,TRBJ1-1,NA,NA,CASSTARDRNTEAFF,TGTGCCAGCAGCACGGCCAGGGATAGGAACACTGAAGCTTTCTTT
TRBV4-1,TRBJ1-6,TRBD1,NA,CASSFDRGDYNSPLHF,TGCGCCAGCAGCTTTGACAGGGGGGACTATAATTCACCCCTCCACTTT
TRBV9,TRBJ2-2,TRBD2,NA,CASTGTRDGELFF,TGTGCCAGCACCGGGACTAGGGACGGGGAGCTGTTTTTT
TRBV6-1,TRBJ2-7,TRBD2,NA,CASTPYPGLCHF,TGTGCCAGCACCCCCTATCCGGGACTATGCCACTTC
TRBV5-6,TRBJ1-1,TRBD1,NA,CASSAPMRQGGGAFF,TGTGCCAGCAGCGCCCCAATGCGACAGGGTGGAGGAGCTTTCTTT
TRBV28,TRBJ1-2,TRBD1,NA,CASRPRTGNPNYGYTF,TGTGCCAGCAGGCCTAGGACAGGAAATCCTAACTATGGCTACACCTTC
TRBV2,TRBJ1-1,NA,NA,CASNWSGLGGSLVIEAFF,TGTGCCAGCAACTGGTCCGGGCTGGGGGGCTCATTGGTAATTGAAGCTTTCTTT
TRBV30,TRBJ1-5,TRBD1,once,CAWSVGGDQPQHF,TGTGCCTGGAGTGTAGGGGGCGACCAGCCCCAGCATTTT
TRBV19,TRBJ1-1,NA,once,CASSIDNRVQKAFF,TGTGCCAGTAGTATAGATAATAGGGTCCAGAAAGCTTTCTTT
TRBV27,TRBJ1-5,NA,NA,CASRGLGQPQHF,TGTGCCAGCAGGGGTTTGGGTCAGCCCCAGCATTTT
TRBV9,TRBJ2-6,NA,NA,CASSVSPGANVLTF,TGTGCCAGCAGCGTAAGTCCTGGGGCCAACGTCCTGACTTTC
TRBV16,TRBJ2-7,NA,once,CASSPSYEQYF,TGTGCCAGCAGCCCCTCCTACGAGCAGTACTTC
TRBV19,TRBJ2-1,TRBD2,NA,CASSITGGAGNEQFF,TGTGCCAGTAGTATAACGGGGGGGGCTGGCAATGAGCAGTTCTTC
TRBV4-1,TRBJ1-1,NA,NA,CASSHAGAGNTEAFF,TGCGCCAGCAGCCACGCGGGGGCAGGGAACACTGAAGCTTTCTTT
TRBV13,TRBJ2-7,TRBD1,NA,CASSLGGGEYEQCF,TGTGCCAGCAGCTTAGGAGGGGGCGAGTACGAGCAGTGCTTC
TRBV30,TRBJ2-1,NA,NA,CAWGGAQGSEQFF,TGTGCCTGGGGGGGGGCCCAGGGTAGTGAGCAGTTCTTC
TRBV27,TRBJ2-3,NA,NA,CASSLGTDTQYF,TGTGCCAGCAGTTTAGGCACAGATACGCAGTATTTT
TRBV28,TRBJ2-7,NA,NA,CASSSRQVFYEQYF,TGTGCCAGCAGTTCCAGACAGGTATTCTACGAGCAGTACTTC
TRBV19,TRBJ2-6,NA,NA,CASSIGRAGANVLTF,TGTGCCAGTAGTATAGGGAGGGCTGGGGCCAACGTCCTGACTTTC
TRBV27,TRBJ1-1,NA,NA,CASSFGSWNTEAFF,TGTGCCAGCAGTTTTGGCAGCTGGAACACTGAAGCTTTCTTT
TRBV2,TRBJ2-1,TRBD2,NA,CASSDPYSSGGASGEQFF,TGTGCCAGCAGTGATCCCTATTCTAGCGGGGGAGCCTCGGGTGAGCAGTTCTTC
TRBV7-8,TRBJ1-1,NA,NA,CASSLPDGNTEAFF,TGTGCCAGCAGCTTACCCGACGGGAACACTGAAGCTTTCTTT
TRBV5-4,TRBJ2-1,NA,NA,CASSYSQSSEEQFF,TGTGCCAGCAGCTATTCGCAGAGTTCGGAGGAGCAGTTCTTC
TRBV6-1,TRBJ1-5,NA,NA,CASSEGMGVNQPQHF,TGTGCCAGCAGTGAAGGTATGGGGGTTAATCAGCCCCAGCATTTT
TRBV27,TRBJ1-4,NA,NA,CATSRSIWDEKLFF,TGTGCCACTTCAAGGTCGATCTGGGATGAAAAACTGTTTTTT
TRBV27,TRBJ2-3,NA,NA,CASSLEPTVPDTQYF,TGTGCCAGCAGTTTAGAACCGACGGTACCAGATACGCAGTATTTT